Sequencing of this T cell receptor (beta chain) was carried out in a study of neoadjuvant anti-PD-1 for oral cavity cancer. General study findings and limits: Pretreatment Treg/Th17 ratio correlated inversely with post-treatment tumor clonality. TCR analyses covered only a few patients per response group.

Some clones are missing from TCRdb's copy, which holds only in-frame ones; the method was immunoSEQ multiplex PCR. The table records approximately 37,000 clones, roughly two fifths of them present only once. Time point reported: after neoadjuvant nivolumab, at surgical resection. This clone was observed a handful of times. The target antigen is unknown. V was trimmed by 4 bases and J by 4 bases, leaving 16 bases between them. The CDR3 loop spans 15 amino acids. CDR1 is ENHRY and CDR2 is SYGVKD in the germline V gene. The sequence derives from a person between 40 and 79 years old with oral cavity squamous cell carcinoma. Sequencing was performed on tumor tissue, taken after nivolumab (anti-PD-1) treatment. The rearrangement links TRBV10-3 to TRBJ1-2, with a weak D call TRBD1 (6 bases). As DNA, the CDR3 is TGTGCCATCAGTGGTGTCTCTGGCAGGGGCTATGGCTACACCTTC. Amino acids: CAISGVSGRGYGYTF.